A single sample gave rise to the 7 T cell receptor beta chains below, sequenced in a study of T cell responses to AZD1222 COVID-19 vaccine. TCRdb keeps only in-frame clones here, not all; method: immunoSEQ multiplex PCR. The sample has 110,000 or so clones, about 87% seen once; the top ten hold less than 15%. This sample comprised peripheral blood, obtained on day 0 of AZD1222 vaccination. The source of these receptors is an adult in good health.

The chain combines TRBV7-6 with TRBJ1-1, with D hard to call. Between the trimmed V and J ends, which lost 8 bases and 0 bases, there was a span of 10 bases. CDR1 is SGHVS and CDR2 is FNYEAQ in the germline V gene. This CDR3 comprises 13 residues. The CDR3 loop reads CASGRVMNTEAFF. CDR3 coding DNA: TGTGCCAGCGGTAGAGTAATGAACACTGAAGCTTTCTTT.

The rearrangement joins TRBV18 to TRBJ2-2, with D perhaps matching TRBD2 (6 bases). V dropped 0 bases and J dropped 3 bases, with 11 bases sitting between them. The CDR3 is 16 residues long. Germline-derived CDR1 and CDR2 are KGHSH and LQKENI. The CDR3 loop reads CASSPPGRKDTGELFF. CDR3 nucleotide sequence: TGTGCCAGCTCACCACCGGGGAGGAAGGACACCGGGGAGCTGTTTTTT.

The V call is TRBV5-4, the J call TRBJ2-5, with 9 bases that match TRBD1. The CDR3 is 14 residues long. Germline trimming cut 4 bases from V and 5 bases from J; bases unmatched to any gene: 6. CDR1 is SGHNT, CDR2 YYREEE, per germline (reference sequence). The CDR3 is CASSVQGAGETQYF. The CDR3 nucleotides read TGTGCCAGCAGCGTACAGGGGGCCGGTGAGACCCAGTACTTC.

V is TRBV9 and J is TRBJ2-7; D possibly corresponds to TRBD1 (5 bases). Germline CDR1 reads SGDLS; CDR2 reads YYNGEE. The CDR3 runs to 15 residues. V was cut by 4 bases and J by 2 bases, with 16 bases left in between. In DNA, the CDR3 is TGTGCCAGCAGCCTTCACCAACAGGCAACCTACGAGCAGTACTTC. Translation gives CASSLHQQATYEQYF.

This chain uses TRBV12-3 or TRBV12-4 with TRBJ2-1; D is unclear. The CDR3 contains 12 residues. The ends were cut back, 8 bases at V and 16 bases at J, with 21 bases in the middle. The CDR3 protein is CASSPPREVKFF. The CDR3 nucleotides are TGTGCCAGCTCACCCCCTCGAGAGGTCAAATTCTTC.

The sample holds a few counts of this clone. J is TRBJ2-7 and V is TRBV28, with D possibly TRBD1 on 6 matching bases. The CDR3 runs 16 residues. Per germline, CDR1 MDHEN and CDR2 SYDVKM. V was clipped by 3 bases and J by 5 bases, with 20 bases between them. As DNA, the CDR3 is TGTGCCAGCAGTTTTCCCCTCAGGGGAACTCTCCACGAGCAGTACTTC. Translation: CASSFPLRGTLHEQYF.

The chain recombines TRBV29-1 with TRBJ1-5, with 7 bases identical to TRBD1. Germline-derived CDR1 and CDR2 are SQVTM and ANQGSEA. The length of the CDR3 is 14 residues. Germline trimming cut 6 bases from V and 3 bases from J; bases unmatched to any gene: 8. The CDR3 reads CSVTPGTDNQPQHF. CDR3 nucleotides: TGCAGCGTCACCCCCGGGACAGACAATCAGCCCCAGCATTTT. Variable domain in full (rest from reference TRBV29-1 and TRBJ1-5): SAVISQKPSRDICQRGTSLTIQCQVDSQVTMMFWYRQQPGQSLTLIATANQGSEATYESGFVIDKFPISRPNLTFSTLTVSNMSPEDSSIYLCSVTPGTDNQPQHFGDGTRLSIL.